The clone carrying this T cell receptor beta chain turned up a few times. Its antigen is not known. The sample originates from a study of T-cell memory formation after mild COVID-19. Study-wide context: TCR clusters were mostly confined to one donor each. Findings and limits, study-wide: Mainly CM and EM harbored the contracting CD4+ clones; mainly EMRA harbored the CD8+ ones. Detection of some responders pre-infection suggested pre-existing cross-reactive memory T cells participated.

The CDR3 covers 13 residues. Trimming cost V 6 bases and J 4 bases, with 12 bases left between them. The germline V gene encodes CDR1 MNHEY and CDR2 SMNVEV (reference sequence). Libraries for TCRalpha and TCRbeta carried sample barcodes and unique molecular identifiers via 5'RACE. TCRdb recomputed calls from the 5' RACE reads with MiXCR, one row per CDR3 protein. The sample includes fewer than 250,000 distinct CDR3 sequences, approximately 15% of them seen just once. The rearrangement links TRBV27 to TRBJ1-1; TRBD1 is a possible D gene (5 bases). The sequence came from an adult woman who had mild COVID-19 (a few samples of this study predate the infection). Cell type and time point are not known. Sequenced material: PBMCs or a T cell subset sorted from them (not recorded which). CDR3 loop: CASSSGLSTEAFF. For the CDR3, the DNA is TGTGCCAGCAGCTCAGGGTTGTCCACTGAAGCTTTCTTT.